This entry lists 13 T cell receptor beta chains sequenced from one sample in a study of blood T cell repertoires in COVID-19. The data were produced by immunoSEQ multiplex PCR, yet TCRdb's version contains in-frame clones alone and is incomplete. The sample has some 130,000 clones; around 80% are singletons. Sample: peripheral blood. Source of these receptors: a woman of 80 years or more with acute or convalescent COVID-19.

The J gene is TRBJ2-5, the V gene TRBV4-1; D is perhaps TRBD1 (6 bases). V shed 0 bases and J shed 4 bases, with 12 bases lying between them. CDR1 is MGHRA, CDR2 YSYEKL, per germline. CDR3 length: 15 residues. The CDR3 region has the DNA TGCGCCAGCAGCCAAGATAGTGTAGGGGGAGAGACCCAGTACTTC. Translated: CASSQDSVGGETQYF.

The chain uses TRBV30 and TRBJ2-7; D is possibly TRBD1 (6 bases). The CDR3 has 13 residues. V lost 3 bases, J lost 5 bases, and 14 bases lay in between. CDR1 GTSNPN and CDR2 SVGIG come from the germline V gene (reference sequence). CDR3 region: CAWRVRGTDEQYF. CDR3 sequence (DNA): TGTGCCTGGAGGGTCAGGGGAACGGACGAGCAGTACTTC.

This clone has a handful of counts. The V and J genes are TRBV13 and TRBJ1-2, with 10 positions matching TRBD1. V gave up 8 bases and J gave up 5 bases; unmatched junction bases: 14. CDR3 length: 16 amino acids. Germline CDR1 is PRHDT and CDR2 is FYEKMQ (reference sequence). CDR3 region: CASRPRQGALGYGYTF. The CDR3 DNA sequence: TGTGCCAGCCGCCCACGACAGGGGGCGTTAGGGTATGGCTACACCTTC.

The CDR3 DNA is TGTGCCAGTAGTCCACGAGGGCGGAATGAAAAACTGTTTTTT. It encodes CASSPRGRNEKLFF. The chain has TRBV19 and TRBJ1-4; D call uncertain. Germline CDR1 is LNHDA and CDR2 is SQIVND (reference sequence). Trimming pared 5 bases from V and 5 bases from J, leaving 12 bases between. The CDR3 is made up of 14 amino acids.

The count of this clone is one. In the same sample, other DNA sequences code for this CDR3. The chain has TRBV6-6 and TRBJ1-2; D is ambiguous. Germline V CDR1 and CDR2: MNHNY, SVGAGI (reference sequence). CDR3 length: 13 residues. Trimming took 2 bases from V and 7 from J, leaving 11 bases between them. DNA for the CDR3: TGTGCCAGCAGTTACGAGGGCGCAGGTGGCTACACCTTC. As protein: CASSYEGAGGYTF.

This chain joins TRBV11-2 and TRBJ1-1; a weak D match, TRBD1 (6 bases). Trimming took off 3 bases at V and 3 bases at J, with 8 bases between the two ends. CDR1 SGHAT and CDR2 FQNNGV come from the germline V gene. The CDR3 is 13 amino acids. The CDR3, as DNA: TGTGCCAGCAGCTTCCACAGGGACACTGAAGCTTTCTTT. It translates to CASSFHRDTEAFF.

The genes are TRBV6-1 and TRBJ1-1; perhaps TRBD1 as D (5 bases). The CDR3 is 14 residues long. CDR1 and CDR2 (germline): MNHNS, SASEGT. V was clipped by 1 base and J by 10 bases, with 16 bases between them. The CDR3 region has the DNA TGTGCCAGCAGTGAAGGGGGCAGGAGTTTCATAGCTTTCTTT. Translating gives CASSEGGRSFIAFF.

This chain links TRBV29-1 with TRBJ2-5, with D tentatively TRBD2 (5 bases). This CDR3 has 14 amino acids. Germline V CDR1 and CDR2: SQVTM, ANQGSEA. Trimming removed 6 bases from V and 5 bases from J, with 19 bases in between. In nucleotides, the CDR3 is TGCAGCGTCCTTCCGGGTAGCGCACGGGAGACCCAGTACTTC. This translates into CSVLPGSARETQYF.

The J gene is TRBJ2-7, the V gene TRBV3-1 (or the pseudogene TRBV3-2); a possible D gene is TRBD2 (5 bases). The CDR3 has 16 amino acids. CDR1 LGHDT and CDR2 YNNKEL come from the germline V gene (reference sequence). With 0 bases removed from V and 0 bases from J, the gap between germline ends came to 12 bases. CDR3: CASSQESGSYSYEQYF. The CDR3 bases are TGTGCCAGCAGCCAAGAGAGCGGATCCTACTCCTACGAGCAGTACTTC.

The J gene is TRBJ2-1, the V gene TRBV29-1, with TRBD1 matching over 9 bases. Germline loops: CDR1 SQVTM, CDR2 ANQGSEA. CDR3 length: 17 residues. After removal of 1 base from V and 4 bases from J, the junction contained 11 bases not matched to a gene. The CDR3 DNA follows: TGCAGCGTTGAAGCCCCAGCTGGGACAGGGTGGTACAATGAGCAGTTCTTC. Protein sequence: CSVEAPAGTGWYNEQFF.

V is TRBV15 and J is TRBJ2-5; no reliable D call. The V and J ends lost 0 bases and 5 bases respectively, with 10 bases between them. The germline CDR1 and CDR2 sequences are LNHNV and YYDKDF (reference sequence). The CDR3 is 14 amino acids. The CDR3 is CATSRDYNGETQYF. Written as DNA, the CDR3 is TGTGCCACCAGCAGAGATTACAACGGGGAGACCCAGTACTTC.

This clone was recorded a few times. V gene TRBV18 combines with J gene TRBJ1-3; D not certain. The V end was cut by 4 bases, the J end by 4 bases, with 17 bases between. This CDR3 is 16 amino acids long. From germline, CDR1 is KGHSH and CDR2 LQKENI. In DNA, the CDR3 is TGTGCCAGCTCACGCGATACAACAGCCCAAGGAAACACCATATATTTT. Translation: CASSRDTTAQGNTIYF.

The CDR3 region is CASSIQGAKNSPLHF. In DNA form, the CDR3 reads TGTGCCAGCAGCATCCAGGGGGCTAAGAATTCACCCCTCCACTTT. This sequence joins TRBV7-2 and TRBJ1-6, with 8 bases aligning to TRBD1. The length of the CDR3 is 15 residues. With V trimmed by 5 bases and J by 7 bases, 7 bases remained unmatched. Germline CDR1 is SGHTA and CDR2 is FQGNSA.